This passage covers 28 T cell receptor beta chains from one sample sequenced in a study of blood T cell repertoires in COVID-19. TCRdb's table, derived via immunoSEQ multiplex PCR, lists solely in-frame clones and lacks some. Of more than 200,000 clones listed, roughly four fifths were seen once; the top ten hold approximately 4.8%. The sequencing input was peripheral blood. The source of these receptors is a man between 50 and 59 years old with active or convalescent COVID-19.

This chain joins TRBV6-5 and TRBJ2-7, with TRBD2 as a possible D gene (6 bases). This CDR3 spans 15 amino acids. CDR1 MNHEY and CDR2 SVGAGI come from the germline V gene. With 6 bases removed from V and 5 bases from J, the gap between germline ends came to 20 bases. CDR3 DNA sequence: TGTGCCAGCAGGGTTTGGCCCGGCGGGGTCCACGAGCAGTACTTC. It specifies CASRVWPGGVHEQYF.

The DNA of the CDR3 is TGCGCCAGCAGCTTCTTGACAGGGGGTTTCTACAATGAGCAGTTCTTC. Protein sequence: CASSFLTGGFYNEQFF. The chain joins TRBV5-1 to TRBJ2-1; 9 positions match TRBD1. CDR3 size: 16 residues. Germline CDR1 reads SGHRS; CDR2 reads YFSETQ. With V trimmed by 2 bases and J by 3 bases, 6 bases remained unmatched. The full variable domain, rest sourced from reference TRBV5-1 and TRBJ2-1, is KAGVTQTPRYLIKTRGQQVTLSCSPISGHRSVSWYQQTPGQGLQFLFEYFSETQRNKGNFPGRFSGRQFSNSRSEMNVSTLELGDSALYLCASSFLTGGFYNEQFFGPGTRLTVL.

For this clone: Other DNA sequences in this sample translate to the same CDR3. The chain has TRBV12-5 and TRBJ2-2; possibly TRBD2 for D (7 bases). The germline gives CDR1 LGHNT, CDR2 FRNRAP. V was pared by 3 bases and J by 6 bases, with 11 bases between. The CDR3 loop spans 14 amino acids. CDR3 loop: CASGLGGGSGELFF. In nucleotides, the CDR3 is TGTGCTAGTGGTTTAGGGGGGGGATCCGGGGAGCTGTTTTTT.

This chain joins TRBV9 and TRBJ2-1; 12 bases are shared with TRBD2. The length of the CDR3 is 14 residues. Germline V gives CDR1 SGDLS, CDR2 YYNGEE. V gave up 6 bases and J gave up 8 bases; unmatched junction bases: 6. DNA of the CDR3: TGTGCCAGCAACCTAGCGGGGGGGCGGGATGAGCAGTTCTTC. Translation gives CASNLAGGRDEQFF.

This rearrangement joins TRBV7-2 to TRBJ1-5; D possibly corresponds to TRBD1 (6 bases). The V end was cut by 5 bases, the J end by 7 bases, with 12 bases between. CDR1 and CDR2 (germline): SGHTA, FQGNSA. There are 13 residues in the CDR3. This CDR3 is CASSTRTDQPQHF. CDR3 bases: TGTGCCAGCAGCACCAGGACAGACCAGCCCCAGCATTTT. Drawing the rest from reference TRBV7-2 and TRBJ1-5, the complete variable domain is GAGVSQSPSNKVTEKGKDVELRCDPISGHTALYWYRQSLGQGLEFLIYFQGNSAPDKSGLPSDRFSAERTGGSVSTLTIQRTQQEDSAVYLCASSTRTDQPQHFGDGTRLSIL.

This rearrangement joins TRBV2 to TRBJ2-7; 9 bases map to TRBD1. This CDR3 region has 15 residues. From germline, CDR1 is SNHLY and CDR2 FYNNEI. J gave up 2 bases and V 2 bases, and 4 bases lay outside the gene matches. CDR3 nucleotide sequence: TGTGCCAGCAGTGAAAAAAGGACAGGGGCCTACGAGCAGTACTTC. Protein product: CASSEKRTGAYEQYF.

The V call is TRBV10-3, the J call TRBJ1-6; possibly TRBD1 for D (5 bases). The CDR3 runs 15 residues. The germline V gene has CDR1 ENHRY and CDR2 SYGVKD. V was clipped by 0 bases and J by 7 bases, with 10 bases between them. The DNA of the CDR3 is TGTGCCATCAGTGAGTCGGGAGGGACGAATTCACCCCTCCACTTT. Encoded protein: CAISESGGTNSPLHF.

This chain uses TRBV4-1 with TRBJ2-5; tentatively, D is TRBD2 (6 bases). This CDR3 contains 13 residues. V gave up 2 bases and J gave up 4 bases, with 8 bases separating them. The germline V gene encodes CDR1 MGHRA and CDR2 YSYEKL. CDR3 region: CASSQTRGETQYF. CDR3 in DNA: TGCGCCAGCAGCCAAACGCGGGGAGAGACCCAGTACTTC.

This rearrangement joins TRBV6-2 or TRBV6-3 to TRBJ2-3; 12 bases agree with TRBD2. Germline V lookup: CDR1 MNHEY, CDR2 SVGEGT. V lost 2 bases, J lost 5 bases, and 8 bases stayed unmatched. The CDR3 contains 17 residues. Here the CDR3 DNA reads TGTGCCAGCAGTTACCCACGACTAGCGGGGGTGGTAGATACGCAGTATTTT. As protein: CASSYPRLAGVVDTQYF.

This sequence joins TRBV3-1 (or the pseudogene TRBV3-2) and TRBJ1-1; TRBD1 is a possible D gene (6 bases). V was trimmed by 1 base and J by 1 base, leaving 10 bases between them. CDR1 and CDR2 from the germline V gene are LGHDT and YNNKEL (reference sequence). The CDR3 is made up of 15 amino acids. Here the CDR3 reads CASSQAGAGNTEAFF. CDR3 in DNA: TGTGCCAGCAGCCAAGCAGGGGCGGGGAACACTGAAGCTTTCTTT.

J is TRBJ1-2 and V is TRBV19; 10 bases fit TRBD1. Germline V lookup: CDR1 LNHDA, CDR2 SQIVND (reference sequence). With 5 bases clipped from V and 0 bases from J, the junction kept 12 bases outside the gene matches. The length of the CDR3 is 18 residues. CDR3 DNA sequence: TGTGCCAGTAGTGCCGCTCCCGGGACAGGGGCCTCTAACTATGGCTACACCTTC. Translation gives CASSAAPGTGASNYGYTF.

The chain couples TRBV7-8 to TRBJ2-5; 12 bases match TRBD2. This CDR3 has 15 residues. Per the germline V gene, CDR1 is SGHVS and CDR2 is FQNEAQ. V was pared by 6 bases and J by 4 bases, with 6 bases of the junction left unmatched. The CDR3 loop is CASRSSGGATETQYF. The CDR3 bases are TGTGCCAGCAGATCTAGCGGGGGGGCCACAGAGACCCAGTACTTC. The complete variable domain, with remaining parts taken from reference TRBV7-8 and TRBJ2-5, reads GAGVSQSPRYKVAKRGQDVALRCDPISGHVSLFWYQQALGQGPEFLTYFQNEAQLDKSGLPSDRFFAERPEGSVSTLKIQRTQQEDSAVYLCASRSSGGATETQYFGPGTRLLVL.

The chain joins TRBV18 to TRBJ1-1, with 8 bases fitting TRBD1. Germline CDR1 is KGHSH and CDR2 is LQKENI. The CDR3 totals 14 residues. The trim removed 6 bases at V and 0 bases at J, leaving 3 bases unmatched. CDR3 loop: CASSAGGVNTEAFF. In DNA, the CDR3 is TGTGCCAGCTCGGCAGGGGGCGTGAACACTGAAGCTTTCTTT.

The chain recombines TRBV18 with TRBJ1-5, with D tentatively TRBD1 (6 bases). This CDR3 has 19 amino acids. V shed 0 bases and J shed 2 bases, with 20 bases lying between them. Germline CDR1 KGHSH, CDR2 LQKENI. For the CDR3, the DNA is TGTGCCAGCTCACCACCGCTTTCTCAGGGGCGGGAGGGCAATCAGCCCCAGCATTTT. Translated: CASSPPLSQGREGNQPQHF.

The chain joins TRBV4-1 to TRBJ2-3; TRBD1 agrees at 8 bases. This CDR3 has 15 amino acids. V lost 3 bases and J lost 4; bases outside the gene matches: 6. Germline V lookup: CDR1 MGHRA, CDR2 YSYEKL. The CDR3 reads CASSQGDRYADTQYF. CDR3 bases: TGCGCCAGCAGCCAGGGGGACAGGTACGCAGATACGCAGTATTTT.

This clone was counted a single time. The chain joins TRBV30 to TRBJ2-5; 7 bases are shared with TRBD1. Unmatched junction bases numbered 9, after V lost 0 bases and J lost 5 bases. Germline V gives CDR1 GTSNPN, CDR2 SVGIG (reference sequence). The CDR3 has 15 amino acids. CDR3 in DNA: TGTGCCTGGAGTGTAACCCGAGGGGGCGGGGAGACCCAGTACTTC. Its translation: CAWSVTRGGGETQYF.

This chain connects TRBV24-1 to TRBJ1-4, with D possibly being TRBD1 (6 bases). Germline CDR1 reads KGHDR; CDR2 reads SFDVKD. Trimming removed 3 bases from V and 3 bases from J, with 22 bases in between. The CDR3 sequence is 19 residues long. CDR3 sequence (DNA): TGTGCCACCAGTGATGGAACCGGGACGGGGGGCTTAGCTAATGAAAAACTGTTTTTT. Encoded protein: CATSDGTGTGGLANEKLFF.

The chain links TRBV29-1 to TRBJ1-2; 9 bases agree with TRBD1. Looked up from germline, CDR1 is SQVTM and CDR2 is ANQGSEA. This CDR3 has 14 residues. The V gene end was trimmed by 6 bases and the J gene end by 4 bases; junction bases not matched to a gene: 9. The DNA of the CDR3 is TGCAGCGTGGACAGGGGACAACCTATCTATGGCTACACCTTC. This translates into CSVDRGQPIYGYTF.

The chain carries TRBV7-3 and TRBJ2-3; 9 bases are shared with TRBD2. CDR3 length: 16 residues. V lost 5 bases, J lost 6 bases, and 12 bases stayed unmatched. The V gene's germline CDR1 is SGHTA and CDR2 FQGTGA. CDR3 sequence (DNA): TGTGCCAGCAGCCTCGGTTTGGCGGGGGGGCCGGATACGCAGTATTTT. Encoded protein: CASSLGLAGGPDTQYF.

The gene calls are TRBV6-1 and TRBJ1-5; D not resolved. The CDR3 covers 16 residues. The ends were cut back, 0 bases at V and 0 bases at J, with 9 bases in the middle. Germline CDR1 is MNHNS and CDR2 is SASEGT. CDR3 region: CASSEARINSNQPQHF. DNA of the CDR3: TGTGCCAGCAGTGAAGCGAGGATTAATAGCAATCAGCCCCAGCATTTT.

This rearrangement joins TRBV19 to TRBJ1-4; D uncertain. The CDR3 is 18 amino acids. Trimming removed 0 bases from V and 0 bases from J, with 14 bases in between. Germline lookup yields CDR1 LNHDA and CDR2 SQIVND (reference sequence). The CDR3 bases are TGTGCCAGTAGTATAGATCGTTTTTTGGCACCAACTAATGAAAAACTGTTTTTT. This gives the protein CASSIDRFLAPTNEKLFF.

V and J are TRBV19 and TRBJ1-6; TRBD1 is a possible D gene (5 bases). The V gene lost 5 bases and the J gene lost 7 bases, with 21 bases spanning the gap. CDR3 length: 17 amino acids. Germline loops: CDR1 LNHDA, CDR2 SQIVND (reference sequence). The DNA for the CDR3 is TGTGCCAGTAGTCCAGGGAACATAAGTGGCCGCAATTCACCCCTCCACTTT. Amino acids: CASSPGNISGRNSPLHF.

The chain has TRBV6-5 and TRBJ1-2, with a weak D call TRBD1 (6 bases). Trimming removed 6 bases at V and 7 bases at J, with 12 bases between. CDR3 length equals 12 residues. Per germline, CDR1 MNHEY and CDR2 SVGAGI. The CDR3 region has the DNA TGTGCCAGCAGCCGGGACATTGGTGGCTACACCTTC. Residues: CASSRDIGGYTF.

V and J are TRBV7-2 and TRBJ2-1, with 10 nucleotides matching TRBD2. The CDR3 length is 15 residues. Germline loops: CDR1 SGHTA, CDR2 FQGNSA. J gave up 7 bases and V 5 bases, and 8 bases lay outside the gene matches. DNA of the CDR3: TGTGCCAGCAGCCTCCAGCGGGGGGGCCAGAATGAGCAGTTCTTC. The encoded protein is CASSLQRGGQNEQFF.

The J gene is TRBJ1-1, the V gene TRBV5-8; D is unclear. Trimming shortened V by 6 bases and J by 5 bases, and 8 bases separated the two germline ends. The CDR3 extends over 11 amino acids. Germline CDR1 SGHTS, CDR2 YDEGEE. In DNA form, the CDR3 reads TGTGCCAGCAAGGGAGGGACTGAAGCTTTCTTT. Translated: CASKGGTEAFF. Full variable domain (remainder filled in from reference TRBV5-8 and TRBJ1-1): EAGVTQSPTHLIKTRGQQATLRCSPISGHTSVYWYQQALGLGLQFLLWYDEGEERNRGNFPPRFSGRQFPNYSSELNVNALELEDSALYLCASKGGTEAFFGQGTRLTVV.

The rearrangement links TRBV7-2 to TRBJ2-7, with TRBD2 matching 11 bases. V trimming: 1 base; J trimming: 0 bases; junction bases outside the gene matches: 8. CDR1 and CDR2 (germline): SGHTA, FQGNSA. This CDR3 is built from 18 residues. The CDR3 sequence is CASSLERASGGSSYEQYF. The CDR3 coding sequence is TGTGCCAGCAGCTTAGAGAGGGCTAGCGGGGGGTCCTCCTACGAGCAGTACTTC.

The rearrangement links TRBV6-4 to TRBJ1-6; a weak D match, TRBD1 (5 bases). The V end lost 0 bases, the J end lost 10 bases, and 7 bases lay between the germline ends. The CDR3 contains 13 residues. CDR1 is MRHNA, CDR2 SNTAGT, per germline. In DNA form, the CDR3 reads TGTGCCAGCAGTGACTCAGGGGTCTCACCCCTCCACTTT. Translation: CASSDSGVSPLHF.

CDR3 protein: CASSLYPTGNYEQYF. The CDR3 nucleotides read TGTGCCAGCAGCCTGTACCCGACAGGGAACTACGAGCAGTACTTC. The rearrangement joins TRBV25-1 to TRBJ2-7, with 7 nucleotides matching TRBD1. From germline, CDR1 is MGHDK and CDR2 SYGVNS. Trimming took 6 bases from V and 3 from J; bases not matched to a gene: 11. The CDR3 extends over 15 amino acids.